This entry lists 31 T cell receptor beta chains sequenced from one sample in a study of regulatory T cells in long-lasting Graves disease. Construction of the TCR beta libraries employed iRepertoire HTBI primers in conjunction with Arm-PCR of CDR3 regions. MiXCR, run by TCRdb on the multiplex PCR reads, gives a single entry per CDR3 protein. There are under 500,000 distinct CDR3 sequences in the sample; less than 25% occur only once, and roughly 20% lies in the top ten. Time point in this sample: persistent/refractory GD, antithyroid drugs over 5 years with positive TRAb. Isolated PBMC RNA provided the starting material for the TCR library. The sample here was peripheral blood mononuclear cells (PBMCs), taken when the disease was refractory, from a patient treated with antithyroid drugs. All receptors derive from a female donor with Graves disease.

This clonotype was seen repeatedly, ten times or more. CDR3: CASKGGWAQETQYF. CDR3 coding DNA: TGTGCCAGCAAAGGGGGATGGGCCCAAGAGACCCAGTACTTC. This chain uses TRBV2 with TRBJ2-5; D perhaps matches TRBD1 (6 bases). CDR1 and CDR2 (germline): SNHLY, FYNNEI. This CDR3 region has 14 residues. Trimming removed 7 bases from V and 1 base from J, with 13 bases in between.

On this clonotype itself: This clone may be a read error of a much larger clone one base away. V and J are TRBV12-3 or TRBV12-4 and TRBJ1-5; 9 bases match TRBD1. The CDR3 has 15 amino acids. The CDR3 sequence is CVSTWGQGSNQPQHF. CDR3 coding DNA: TGTGTCAGCACCTGGGGACAGGGTAGCAATCAGCCCCAGCATTTT.

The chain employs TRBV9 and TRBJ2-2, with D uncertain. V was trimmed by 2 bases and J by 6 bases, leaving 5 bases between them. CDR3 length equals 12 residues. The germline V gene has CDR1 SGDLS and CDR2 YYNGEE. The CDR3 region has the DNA TGTGCCAGCAGCGTCGAGGCCGGGGAGCTGTTTTTT. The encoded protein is CASSVEAGELFF.

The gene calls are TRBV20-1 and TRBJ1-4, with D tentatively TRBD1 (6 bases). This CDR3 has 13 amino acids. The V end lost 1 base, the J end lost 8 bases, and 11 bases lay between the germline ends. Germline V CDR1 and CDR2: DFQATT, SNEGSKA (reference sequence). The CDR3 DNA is TGCAGTGCTAGAGTGGACCAGGGGGAAAAACTGTTTTTT. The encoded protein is CSARVDQGEKLFF.

The CDR3 protein is CASSSMGSAETQYF. DNA for the CDR3: TGCGCCAGCAGCAGCATGGGTTCCGCGGAGACCCAGTACTTC. The chain combines TRBV5-1 with TRBJ2-5, with D uncertain. The CDR3 loop spans 14 amino acids. With 4 bases removed from V and 5 bases from J, the gap between germline ends came to 15 bases. From germline, CDR1 is SGHRS and CDR2 YFSETQ.

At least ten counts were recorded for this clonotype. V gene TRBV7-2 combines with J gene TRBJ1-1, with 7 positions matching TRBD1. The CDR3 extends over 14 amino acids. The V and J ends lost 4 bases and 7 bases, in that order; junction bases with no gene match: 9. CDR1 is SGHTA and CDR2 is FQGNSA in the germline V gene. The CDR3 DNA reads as TGTGCCAGCAGCTCCTACAGGGGCGGGGGTGAAGCTTTCTTT. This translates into CASSSYRGGGEAFF.

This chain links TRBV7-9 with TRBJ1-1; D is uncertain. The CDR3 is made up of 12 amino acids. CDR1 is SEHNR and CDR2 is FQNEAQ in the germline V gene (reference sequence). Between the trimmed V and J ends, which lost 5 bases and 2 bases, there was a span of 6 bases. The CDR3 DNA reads TGTGCCAGCAGCGGGGAAAACACTGAAGCTTTCTTT. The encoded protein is CASSGENTEAFF.

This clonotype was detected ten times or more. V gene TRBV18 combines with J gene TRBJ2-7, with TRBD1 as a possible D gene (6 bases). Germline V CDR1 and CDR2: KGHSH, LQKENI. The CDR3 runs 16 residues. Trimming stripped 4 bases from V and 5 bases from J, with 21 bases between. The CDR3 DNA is TGTGCCAGCTCACTCTGGGGGCAGGGGCTGTACAACGAGCAGTACTTC. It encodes CASSLWGQGLYNEQYF.

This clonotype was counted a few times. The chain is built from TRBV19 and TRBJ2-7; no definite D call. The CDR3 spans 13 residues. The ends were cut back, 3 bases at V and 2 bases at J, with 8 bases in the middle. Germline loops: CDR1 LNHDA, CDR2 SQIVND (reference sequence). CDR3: CASSIYPTYEQYF. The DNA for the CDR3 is TGTGCCAGTAGTATCTACCCTACCTACGAGCAGTACTTC.

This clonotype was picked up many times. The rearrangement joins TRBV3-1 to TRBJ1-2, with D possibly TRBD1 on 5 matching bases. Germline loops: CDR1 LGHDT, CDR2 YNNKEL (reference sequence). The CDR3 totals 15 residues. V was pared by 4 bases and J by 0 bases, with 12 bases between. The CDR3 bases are TGTGCCAGCAGCCCCCGACAGCAAGCTAACTATGGCTACACCTTC. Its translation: CASSPRQQANYGYTF.

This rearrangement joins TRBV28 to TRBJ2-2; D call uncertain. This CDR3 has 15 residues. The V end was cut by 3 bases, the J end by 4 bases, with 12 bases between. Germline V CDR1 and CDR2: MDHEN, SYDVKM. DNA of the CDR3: TGTGCCAGCAGTTTTGGAGCGACGGGCACCGGGGAGCTGTTTTTT. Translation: CASSFGATGTGELFF. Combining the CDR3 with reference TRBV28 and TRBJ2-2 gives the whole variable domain DVKVTQSSRYLVKRTGEKVFLECVQDMDHENMFWYRQDPGLGLRLIYFSYDVKMKEKGDIPEGYSVSREKKERFSLILESASTNQTSMYLCASSFGATGTGELFFGEGSRLTVL.

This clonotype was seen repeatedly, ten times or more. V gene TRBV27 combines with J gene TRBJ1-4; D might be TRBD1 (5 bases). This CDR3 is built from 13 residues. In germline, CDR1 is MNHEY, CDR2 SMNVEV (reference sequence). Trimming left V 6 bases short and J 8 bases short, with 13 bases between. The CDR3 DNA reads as TGTGCCAGCAGCAGGTGGGGGGAGGAAAAACTGTTTTTT. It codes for CASSRWGEEKLFF.

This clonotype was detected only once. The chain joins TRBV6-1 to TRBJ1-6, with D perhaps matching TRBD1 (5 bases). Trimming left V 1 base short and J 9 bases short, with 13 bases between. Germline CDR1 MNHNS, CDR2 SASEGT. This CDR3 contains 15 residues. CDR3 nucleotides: TGTGCCAGCAGTGAAGAGTGGACAATCGGTTCACCCCTCCACTTT. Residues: CASSEEWTIGSPLHF.

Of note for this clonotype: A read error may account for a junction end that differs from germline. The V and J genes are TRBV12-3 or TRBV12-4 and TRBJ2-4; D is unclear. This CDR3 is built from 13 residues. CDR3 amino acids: CAISETGKNIQYF. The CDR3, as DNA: TGTGCCATCAGTGAGACCGGGAAAAACATTCAGTACTTC.

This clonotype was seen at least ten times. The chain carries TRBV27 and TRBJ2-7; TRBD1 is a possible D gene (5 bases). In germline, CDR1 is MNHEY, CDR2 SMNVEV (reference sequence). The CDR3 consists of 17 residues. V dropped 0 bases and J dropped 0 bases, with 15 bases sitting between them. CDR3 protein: CASSLSSRVLNSYEQYF. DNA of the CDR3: TGTGCCAGCAGTTTATCGTCCAGGGTTTTAAACTCCTACGAGCAGTACTTC.

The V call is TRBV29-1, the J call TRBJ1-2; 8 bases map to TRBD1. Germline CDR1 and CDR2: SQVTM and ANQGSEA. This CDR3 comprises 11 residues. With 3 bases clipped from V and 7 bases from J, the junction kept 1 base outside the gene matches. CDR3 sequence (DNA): TGCAGCGTTGACAGGGGGCCTGGCTACACCTTC. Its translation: CSVDRGPGYTF. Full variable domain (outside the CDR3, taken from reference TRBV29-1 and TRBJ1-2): SAVISQKPSRDICQRGTSLTIQCQVDSQVTMMFWYRQQPGQSLTLIATANQGSEATYESGFVIDKFPISRPNLTFSTLTVSNMSPEDSSIYLCSVDRGPGYTFGSGTRLTVV.

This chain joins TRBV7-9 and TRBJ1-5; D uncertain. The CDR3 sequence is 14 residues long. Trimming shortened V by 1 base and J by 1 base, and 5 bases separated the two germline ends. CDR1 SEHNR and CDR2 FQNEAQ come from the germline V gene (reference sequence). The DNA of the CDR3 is TGTGCCAGCAGCTTAGAATCGAGCAATCAGCCCCAGCATTTT. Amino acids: CASSLESSNQPQHF.

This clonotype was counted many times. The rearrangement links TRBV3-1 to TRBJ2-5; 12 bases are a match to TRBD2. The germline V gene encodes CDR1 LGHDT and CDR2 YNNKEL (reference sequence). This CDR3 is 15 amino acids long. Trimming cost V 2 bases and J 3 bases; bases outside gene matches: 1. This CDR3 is CASSQLAGGEETQYF. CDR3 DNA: TGTGCCAGCAGCCAACTAGCGGGAGGGGAAGAGACCCAGTACTTC.

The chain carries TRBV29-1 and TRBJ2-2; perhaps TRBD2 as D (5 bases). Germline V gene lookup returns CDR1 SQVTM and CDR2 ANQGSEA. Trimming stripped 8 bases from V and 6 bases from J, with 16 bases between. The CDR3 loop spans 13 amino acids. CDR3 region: CSPKGLFPGELFF. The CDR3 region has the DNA TGCAGCCCAAAAGGACTTTTCCCCGGGGAGCTGTTTTTT.

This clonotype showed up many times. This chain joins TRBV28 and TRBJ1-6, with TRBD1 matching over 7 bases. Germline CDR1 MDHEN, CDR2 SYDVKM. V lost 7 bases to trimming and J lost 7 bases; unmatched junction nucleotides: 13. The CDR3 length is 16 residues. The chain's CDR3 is CASNSPAGTVNSPLHF. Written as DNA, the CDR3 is TGTGCCAGCAACTCTCCAGCGGGGACAGTGAATTCACCCCTCCACTTT.

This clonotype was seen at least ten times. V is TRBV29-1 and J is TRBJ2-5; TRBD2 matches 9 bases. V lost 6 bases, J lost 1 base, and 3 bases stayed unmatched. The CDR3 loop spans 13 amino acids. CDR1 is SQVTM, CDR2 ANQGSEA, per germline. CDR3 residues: CSVASGTQETQYF. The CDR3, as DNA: TGCAGCGTGGCTAGCGGGACCCAAGAGACCCAGTACTTC.

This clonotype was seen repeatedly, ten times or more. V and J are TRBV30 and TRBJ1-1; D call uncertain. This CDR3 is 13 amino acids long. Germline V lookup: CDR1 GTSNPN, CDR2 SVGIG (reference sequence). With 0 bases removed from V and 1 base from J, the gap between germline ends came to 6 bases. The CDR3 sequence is CAWSVEGNTEAFF. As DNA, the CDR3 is TGTGCCTGGAGTGTCGAAGGGAACACTGAAGCTTTCTTT.

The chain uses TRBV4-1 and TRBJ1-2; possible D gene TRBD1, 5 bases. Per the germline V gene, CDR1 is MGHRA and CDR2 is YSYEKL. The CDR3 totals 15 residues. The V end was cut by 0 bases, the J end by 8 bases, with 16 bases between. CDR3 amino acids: CASSQDGSGLLGYTF. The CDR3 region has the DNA TGCGCCAGCAGCCAAGATGGCTCGGGGCTTCTCGGCTACACCTTC.

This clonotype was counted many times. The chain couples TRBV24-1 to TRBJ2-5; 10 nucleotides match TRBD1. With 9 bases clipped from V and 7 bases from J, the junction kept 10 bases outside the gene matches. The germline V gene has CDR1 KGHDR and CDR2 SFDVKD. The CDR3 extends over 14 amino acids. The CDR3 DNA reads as TGTGCCACCGGGACAGGGGACCCTAGCGGGACCCAGTACTTC. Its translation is CATGTGDPSGTQYF.

In DNA, the CDR3 is TGTGCCAGTAGTGGTACAAGCTCTGGGGCCAACGTCCTGACTTTC. The encoded protein is CASSGTSSGANVLTF. V and J are TRBV19 and TRBJ2-6; the D is unclear. V was shortened by 5 bases and J by 0 bases, with 8 bases between the two germline ends. The CDR3 has 15 amino acids. Germline V CDR1 and CDR2: LNHDA, SQIVND (reference sequence).

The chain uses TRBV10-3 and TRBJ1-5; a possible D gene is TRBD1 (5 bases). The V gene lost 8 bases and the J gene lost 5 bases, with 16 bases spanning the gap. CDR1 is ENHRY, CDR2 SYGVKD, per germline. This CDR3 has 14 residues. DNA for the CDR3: TGTGCCATCGATCCGCTGCCCAGGGATCAGCCCCAGCATTTT. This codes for CAIDPLPRDQPQHF.

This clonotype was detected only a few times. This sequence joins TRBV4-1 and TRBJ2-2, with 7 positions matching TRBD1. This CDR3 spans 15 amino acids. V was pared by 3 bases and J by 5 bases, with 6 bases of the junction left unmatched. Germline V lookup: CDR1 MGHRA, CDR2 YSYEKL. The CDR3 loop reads CASSHRGKGTGELFF. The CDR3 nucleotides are TGCGCCAGCAGCCACAGGGGGAAGGGGACCGGGGAGCTGTTTTTT.

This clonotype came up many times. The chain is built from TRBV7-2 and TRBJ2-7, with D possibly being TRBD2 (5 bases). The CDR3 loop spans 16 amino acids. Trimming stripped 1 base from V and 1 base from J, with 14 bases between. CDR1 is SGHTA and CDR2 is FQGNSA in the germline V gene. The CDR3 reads CASSLDQLVLSYEQYF. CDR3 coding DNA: TGTGCCAGCAGCTTAGACCAACTAGTTCTATCCTACGAGCAGTACTTC.

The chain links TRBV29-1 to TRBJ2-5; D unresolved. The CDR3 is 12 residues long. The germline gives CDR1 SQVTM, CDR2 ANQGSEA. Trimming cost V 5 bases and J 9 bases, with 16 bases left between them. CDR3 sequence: CSVYDLYQAQYF. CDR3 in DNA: TGCAGCGTTTACGACTTATACCAAGCCCAGTACTTC.

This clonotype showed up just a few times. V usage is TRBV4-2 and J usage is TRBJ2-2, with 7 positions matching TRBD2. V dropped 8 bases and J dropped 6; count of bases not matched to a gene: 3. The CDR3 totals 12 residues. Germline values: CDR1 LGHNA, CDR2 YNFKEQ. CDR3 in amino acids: CASAGESGELFF. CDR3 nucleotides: TGTGCCAGCGCGGGAGAATCCGGGGAGCTGTTTTTT.

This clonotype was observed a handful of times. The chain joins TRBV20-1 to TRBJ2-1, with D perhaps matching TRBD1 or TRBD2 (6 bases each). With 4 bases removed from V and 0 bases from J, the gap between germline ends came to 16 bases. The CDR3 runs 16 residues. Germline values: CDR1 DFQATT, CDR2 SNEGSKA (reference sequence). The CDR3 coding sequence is TGCAGTGCTAAACCTCATCGGGGGCTCTCCTACAATGAGCAGTTCTTC. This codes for CSAKPHRGLSYNEQFF.